This is a list of T cell receptor beta chains from one sample in a study of blood T cell repertoires in COVID-19. Data came from immunoSEQ multiplex PCR; TCRdb stores just in-frame clones and leaves some out. This table holds about 230,000 clones, more than 65% found once. The sample consisted of peripheral blood. Receptor source: a woman of 80 years or more with acute or convalescent COVID-19. The CDR3 runs from the conserved cysteine through the conserved F or W. Fields, in order: J gene, clone size, V gene, D gene, CDR3 protein, CDR3 DNA. The D gene is left open where the match is weak. The size field is filled for only some rows; it gives once, few, many or a size class.

TRBJ2-1	NA	TRBV4-1	TRBD2	CASSQLAGVSNEQFF	TGCGCCAGCAGCCAGTTAGCGGGAGTAAGCAATGAGCAGTTCTTC
TRBJ1-3	NA	TRBV11-3	TRBD1	CASSERTGGIGNTIYF	TGTGCCAGCAGCGAACGGACAGGGGGAATCGGAAACACCATATATTTT
TRBJ2-5	NA	TRBV5-1	TRBD2	CASSPPAGEIGTQYF	TGCGCCAGCAGCCCGCCGGCGGGAGAGATCGGGACCCAGTACTTC
TRBJ1-2	NA	TRBV12-5	NA	CASGLPARGGREDYGYTF	TGTGCTAGTGGTTTGCCCGCCCGGGGGGGGCGGGAAGACTATGGCTACACCTTC
TRBJ2-5	few	TRBV2	NA	CASSGVLGLGGGTQYF	TGTGCCAGCAGTGGAGTTCTGGGACTAGGGGGCGGGACCCAGTACTTC
TRBJ1-6	few	TRBV2	NA	CASSEYRTYNSPLHF	TGTGCCAGCAGTGAGTACAGGACGTATAATTCACCCCTCCACTTT
TRBJ1-1	NA	TRBV6-6	NA	CASSSTGNEAFF	TGTGCCAGCAGCTCAACAGGGAACGAAGCTTTCTTT
TRBJ2-5	NA	TRBV7-7	NA	CASSLANSGNPGTQYF	TGTGCCAGCAGCTTAGCCAATTCCGGGAACCCAGGGACCCAGTACTTC
TRBJ2-3	NA	TRBV7-3	NA	CASSPTGTDTQYF	TGTGCCAGCAGCCCTACGGGCACAGATACGCAGTATTTT
TRBJ2-1	NA	TRBV19	NA	CASSPRGESSYNEQFF	TGTGCCAGTAGTCCCCGTGGGGAGAGCTCCTACAATGAGCAGTTCTTC
TRBJ2-7	NA	TRBV2	TRBD2	CASSEFLRGGQSEQYF	TGTGCCAGCAGTGAGTTTTTGCGGGGGGGCCAGAGCGAGCAGTACTTC
TRBJ2-1	NA	TRBV18	TRBD2	CASSPDREGYNEQFF	TGTGCCAGCTCACCGGACCGGGAGGGGTACAATGAGCAGTTCTTC
TRBJ1-4	NA	TRBV18	TRBD1	CASSPSGTGPEKLFF	TGTGCCAGCTCACCGTCCGGGACAGGGCCTGAAAAACTGTTTTTT
TRBJ2-6	NA	TRBV3-1/TRBV3-2	NA	CASSQEPGPGANVLTF	TGTGCCAGCAGCCAAGAACCAGGGCCTGGGGCCAACGTCCTGACTTTC
TRBJ2-1	NA	TRBV15	NA	CATSRGRVYNEQFF	TGTGCCACCAGCAGAGGCCGGGTCTACAATGAGCAGTTCTTC
TRBJ2-3	NA	TRBV10-1	NA	CASQREAGTDTQYF	TGCGCCAGTCAAAGGGAGGCAGGCACAGATACGCAGTATTTT